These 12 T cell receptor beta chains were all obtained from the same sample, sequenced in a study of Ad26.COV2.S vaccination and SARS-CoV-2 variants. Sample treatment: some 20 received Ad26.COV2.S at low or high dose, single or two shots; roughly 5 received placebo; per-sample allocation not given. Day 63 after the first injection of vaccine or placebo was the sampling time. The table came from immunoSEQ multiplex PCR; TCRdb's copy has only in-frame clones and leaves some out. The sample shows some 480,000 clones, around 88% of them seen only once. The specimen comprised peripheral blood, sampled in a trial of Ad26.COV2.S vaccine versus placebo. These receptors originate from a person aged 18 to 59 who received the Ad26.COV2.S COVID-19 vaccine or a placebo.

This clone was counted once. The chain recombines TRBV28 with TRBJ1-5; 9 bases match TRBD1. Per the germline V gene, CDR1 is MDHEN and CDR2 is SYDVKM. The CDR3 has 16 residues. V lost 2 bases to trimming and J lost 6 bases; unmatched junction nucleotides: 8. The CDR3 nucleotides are TGTGCCAGCAGTTTACACTCCGGGACAGGGAGTCAGCCCCAGCATTTT. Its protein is CASSLHSGTGSQPQHF.

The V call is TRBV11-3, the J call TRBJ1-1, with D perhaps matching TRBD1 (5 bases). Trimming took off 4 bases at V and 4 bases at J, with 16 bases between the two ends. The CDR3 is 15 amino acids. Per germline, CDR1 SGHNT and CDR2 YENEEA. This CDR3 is CASSSSGLGGTEAFF. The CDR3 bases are TGTGCCAGCAGCTCTTCCGGGTTGGGGGGCACTGAAGCTTTCTTT.

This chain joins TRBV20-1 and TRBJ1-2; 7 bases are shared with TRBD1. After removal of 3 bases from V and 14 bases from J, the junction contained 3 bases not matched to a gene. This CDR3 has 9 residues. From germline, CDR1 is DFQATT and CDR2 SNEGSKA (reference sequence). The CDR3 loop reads CSASPRGTF. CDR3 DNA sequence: TGCAGTGCTAGCCCCAGGGGGACCTTC.

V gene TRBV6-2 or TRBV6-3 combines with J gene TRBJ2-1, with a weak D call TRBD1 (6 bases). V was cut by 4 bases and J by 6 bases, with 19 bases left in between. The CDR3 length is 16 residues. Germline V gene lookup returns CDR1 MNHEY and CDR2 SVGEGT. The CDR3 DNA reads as TGTGCCAGCAGTTCACCATTCACAGGGAAGGCCAATGAGCAGTTCTTC. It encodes CASSSPFTGKANEQFF.

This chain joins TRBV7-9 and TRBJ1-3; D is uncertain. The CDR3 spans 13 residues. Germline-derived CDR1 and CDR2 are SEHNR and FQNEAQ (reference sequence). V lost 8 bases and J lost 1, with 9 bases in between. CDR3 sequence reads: CASDTRSGNTIYF. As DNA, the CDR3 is TGTGCCAGCGACACCCGTTCTGGAAACACCATATATTTT.

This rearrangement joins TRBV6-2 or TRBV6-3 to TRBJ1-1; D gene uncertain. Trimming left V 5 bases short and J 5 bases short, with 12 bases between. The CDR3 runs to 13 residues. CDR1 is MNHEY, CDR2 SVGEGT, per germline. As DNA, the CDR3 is TGTGCCAGCAGTCAAGCCTCGGGGACTGAAGCTTTCTTT. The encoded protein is CASSQASGTEAFF.

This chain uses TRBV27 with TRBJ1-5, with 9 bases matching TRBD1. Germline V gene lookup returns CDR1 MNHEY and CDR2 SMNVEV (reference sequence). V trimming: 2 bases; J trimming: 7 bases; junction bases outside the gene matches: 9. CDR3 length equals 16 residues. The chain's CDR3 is CASSLTGGQGIQPQHF. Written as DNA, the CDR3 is TGTGCCAGCAGTTTAACGGGGGGACAGGGTATCCAGCCCCAGCATTTT.

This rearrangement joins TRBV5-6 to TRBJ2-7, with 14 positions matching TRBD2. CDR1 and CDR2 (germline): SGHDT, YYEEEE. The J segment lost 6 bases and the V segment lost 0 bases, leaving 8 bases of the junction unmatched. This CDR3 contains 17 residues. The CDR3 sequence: CASSLGPGLAGEGEQYF. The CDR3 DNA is TGTGCCAGCAGCTTGGGCCCGGGACTAGCGGGAGAGGGCGAGCAGTACTTC.

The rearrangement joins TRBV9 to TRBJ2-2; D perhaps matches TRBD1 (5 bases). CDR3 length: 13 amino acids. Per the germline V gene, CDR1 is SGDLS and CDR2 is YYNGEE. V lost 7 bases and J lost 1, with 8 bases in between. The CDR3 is CASRQMNTGELFF. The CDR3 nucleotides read TGTGCCAGCCGACAGATGAACACCGGGGAGCTGTTTTTT.

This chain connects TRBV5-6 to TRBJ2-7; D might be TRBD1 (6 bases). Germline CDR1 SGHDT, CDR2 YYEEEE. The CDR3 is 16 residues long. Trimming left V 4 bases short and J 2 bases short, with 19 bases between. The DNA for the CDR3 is TGTGCCAGCAGCCATCGGTACAGGGTCCCCACCTACGAGCAGTACTTC. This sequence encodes CASSHRYRVPTYEQYF.

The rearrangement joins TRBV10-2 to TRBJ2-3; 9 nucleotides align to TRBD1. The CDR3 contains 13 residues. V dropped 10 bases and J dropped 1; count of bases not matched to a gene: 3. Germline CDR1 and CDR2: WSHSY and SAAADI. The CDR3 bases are TGCGCCACCCGGGACAGGGGCACAGATACGCAGTATTTT. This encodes CATRDRGTDTQYF.

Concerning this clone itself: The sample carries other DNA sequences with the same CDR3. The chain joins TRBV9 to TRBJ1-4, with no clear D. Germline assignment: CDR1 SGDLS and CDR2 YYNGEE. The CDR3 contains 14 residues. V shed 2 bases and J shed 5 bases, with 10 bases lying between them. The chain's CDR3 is CASSVRGGNEKLFF. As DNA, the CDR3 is TGTGCCAGCAGCGTCCGGGGAGGCAATGAAAAACTGTTTTTT.